These T cell receptor beta chains were read from a single sample in a study of blood T cell repertoires in COVID-19. Here immunoSEQ multiplex PCR was the method, and the copy in TCRdb shows in-frame clones only, minus some. The table has 350,000 to 400,000 clones, around nine tenths seen once; the top ten hold 1.7%. The sequencing sample was made of PBMCs or T cells enriched from blood (not recorded which). The receptors here all came from a woman under 40 who had recovered from COVID-19. Each CDR3 is given with its conserved first and last residue.

TRBJ1-2 | 14 | TRBV7-9 | CASSPRGTYIGYTF
TRBJ2-3 | 13 | TRBV25-1 | CASSERGSVTQYF
TRBJ2-7 | 14 | TRBV18 | CASSRAGGPREQYF
TRBJ2-1 | 16 | TRBV24-1 | CATSDSGKGSYNEQFF
TRBJ2-7 | 17 | TRBV7-2 | CASSLPHLRGGPYEQYF
TRBJ2-2 | 15 | TRBV14 | CASSQAQALAGELFF
TRBJ2-3 | 15 | TRBV27 | CASSLGLGSTDTQYF
TRBJ1-1 | 17 | TRBV2 | CASSEARAGGEFDEAFF
TRBJ1-3 | 14 | TRBV19 | CASTTGVSGNTIYF
TRBJ2-1 | 15 | TRBV28 | CASTSLRDRVLGEFF
TRBJ2-7 | 19 | TRBV7-9 | CASSSRQGLAGGKVYEQYF
TRBJ2-2 | 13 | TRBV5-1 | CASRPTVTGELFF
TRBJ1-1 | 13 | TRBV7-2 | CASNARVNTEAFF
TRBJ2-1 | 12 | TRBV15 | CATSRGPLEQFF
TRBJ1-1 | 15 | TRBV9 | CASSLGYRVNTEAFF
TRBJ1-2 | 13 | TRBV19 | CASSRDREGGYTF
TRBJ1-1 | 15 | TRBV5-1 | CASSERTGKSTEAFF
TRBJ1-1 | 14 | TRBV11-2 | CASSSWTGNTEAFF
TRBJ2-3 | 17 | TRBV3-1/TRBV3-2 | CASSQDPGTGNTDTQYF
TRBJ1-1 | 14 | TRBV9 | CASSVESKNTEAFF
TRBJ2-2 | 15 | TRBV27 | CASSLLSGLGGELFF
TRBJ2-5 | 13 | TRBV10-3 | CAIGAGQGETQYF
TRBJ1-1 | 13 | TRBV3-1/TRBV3-2 | CASSQARQDEAFF
TRBJ1-6 | 16 | TRBV4-1 | CASSPLGRDRALTLHF
TRBJ2-7 | 17 | TRBV5-4 | CASSLDGQGIRSYEQYF
TRBJ2-1 | 10 | TRBV6-5 | CASRSGEQFF
TRBJ1-4 | 16 | TRBV5-1 | CASSFQRRRPNEKLFF
TRBJ1-3 | 14 | TRBV30 | CAWETGTGSNTIYF
TRBJ2-2 | 17 | TRBV10-3 | CAISESQGLGFSGELFF